The 2 T cell receptor beta chains below all came from one sample that was sequenced in a study of post-analysis software for immune sequencing data (dated by TCRdb to the mid-2010s). These receptors have no known antigen. The library was obtained by PCR. Sequencing instrument: Illumina HiSeq 2500. To reduce PCR and sequencing biases, unique molecular identifiers were incorporated into the TCR beta cDNA libraries. Through fastp at Q25 and MiXCR, TCRdb rebuilt clones from the public reads, retaining in-frame beta chains. Rows are unified per CDR3 protein, each entry keeping the most common DNA and genes. The sample yields about 400,000 distinct CDR3 sequences; about a third were counted once. The ten largest make up around an eighth of the sample. On the study overall, not on this receptor specifically: Patients showed significantly higher frequencies than controls for 4 or 5 TRBV segments, among them TRBV5-6, TRBV5-1 and TRBV20-1.

Sequenced material: blood. These receptors all come from a girl aged 10 to 17 with multiple sclerosis.

The chain combines TRBV6-6 with TRBJ2-5, with 10 nucleotides matching TRBD1. This CDR3 comprises 15 residues. Germline values: CDR1 MNHNY, CDR2 SVGAGI (reference sequence). After removal of 4 bases from V and 7 bases from J, the junction contained 9 bases not matched to a gene. The CDR3 nucleotides are TGTGCCAGCAGTTTTGACAGGGGGCGCTTCGGGACCCAGTACTTC. This codes for CASSFDRGRFGTQYF.

Details on this clonotype: One end of the junction varies from germline; a read error may be responsible. The CDR3 loop is CASSRKNEQFF. In DNA, the CDR3 is TGCGCCAGCTCGAGGAAAAATGAGCAGTTCTTC. V and J are TRBV5-5 and TRBJ2-1; no definite D call. Germline-derived CDR1 and CDR2 are SGHKS and YYEKEE (reference sequence). This CDR3 is built from 11 residues.